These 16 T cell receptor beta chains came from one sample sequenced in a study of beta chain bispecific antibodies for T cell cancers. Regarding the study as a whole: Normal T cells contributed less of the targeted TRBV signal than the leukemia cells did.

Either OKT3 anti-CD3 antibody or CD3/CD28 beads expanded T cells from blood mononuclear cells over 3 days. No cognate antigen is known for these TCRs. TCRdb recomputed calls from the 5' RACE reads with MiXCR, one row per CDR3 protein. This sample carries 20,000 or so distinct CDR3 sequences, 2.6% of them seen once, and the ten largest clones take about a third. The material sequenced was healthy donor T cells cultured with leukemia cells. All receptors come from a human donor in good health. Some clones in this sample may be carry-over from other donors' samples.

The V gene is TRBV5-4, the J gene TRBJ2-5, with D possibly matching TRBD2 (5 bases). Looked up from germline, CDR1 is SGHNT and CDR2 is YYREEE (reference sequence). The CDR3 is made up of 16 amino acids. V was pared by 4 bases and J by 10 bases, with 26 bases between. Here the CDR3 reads CASSVNGVCLDVGQYF. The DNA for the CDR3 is TGTGCCAGCAGCGTCAACGGGGTTTGCCTCGATGTCGGCCAGTACTTC.

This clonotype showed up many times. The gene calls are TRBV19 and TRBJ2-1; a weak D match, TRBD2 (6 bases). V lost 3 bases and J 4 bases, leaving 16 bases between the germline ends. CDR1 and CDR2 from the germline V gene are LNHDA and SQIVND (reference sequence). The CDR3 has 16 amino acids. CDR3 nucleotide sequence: TGTGCCAGTAGTATTGGCCTAGCGAGGTCATACAATGAGCAGTTCTTC. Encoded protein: CASSIGLARSYNEQFF.

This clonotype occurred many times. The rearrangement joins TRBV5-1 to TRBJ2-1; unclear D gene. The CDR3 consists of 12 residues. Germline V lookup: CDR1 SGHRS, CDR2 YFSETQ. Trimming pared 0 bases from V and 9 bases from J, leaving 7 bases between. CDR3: CASSLAPSEQFF. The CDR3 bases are TGCGCCAGCAGCTTGGCCCCTAGTGAGCAGTTCTTC.

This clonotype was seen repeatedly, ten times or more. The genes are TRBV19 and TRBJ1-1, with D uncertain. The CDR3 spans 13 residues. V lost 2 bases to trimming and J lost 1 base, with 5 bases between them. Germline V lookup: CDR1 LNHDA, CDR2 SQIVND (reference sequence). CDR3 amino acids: CASSITANTEAFF. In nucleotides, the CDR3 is TGTGCCAGTAGTATAACGGCGAACACTGAAGCTTTCTTT.

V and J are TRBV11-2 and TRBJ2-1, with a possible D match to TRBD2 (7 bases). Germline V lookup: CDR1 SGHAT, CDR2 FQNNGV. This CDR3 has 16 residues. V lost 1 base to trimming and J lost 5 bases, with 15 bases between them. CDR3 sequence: CASSLGGGAVDNEQFF. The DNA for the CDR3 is TGTGCCAGCAGCTTAGGGGGGGGGGCCGTCGACAATGAGCAGTTCTTC.

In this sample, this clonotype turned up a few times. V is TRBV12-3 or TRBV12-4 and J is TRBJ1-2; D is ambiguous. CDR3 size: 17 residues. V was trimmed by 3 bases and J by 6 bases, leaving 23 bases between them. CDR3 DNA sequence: TGTGCCAGCAGTTTTCGTCCCCATACTGTTAAAGCCCATGGCTACACCTTC. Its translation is CASSFRPHTVKAHGYTF.

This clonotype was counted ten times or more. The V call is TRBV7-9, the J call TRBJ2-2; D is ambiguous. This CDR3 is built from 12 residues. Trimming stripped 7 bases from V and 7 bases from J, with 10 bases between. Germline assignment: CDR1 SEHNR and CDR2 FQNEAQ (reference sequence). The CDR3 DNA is TGTGCCAGCACCAATGTTGGCGGGGAGCTGTTTTTT. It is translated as CASTNVGGELFF.

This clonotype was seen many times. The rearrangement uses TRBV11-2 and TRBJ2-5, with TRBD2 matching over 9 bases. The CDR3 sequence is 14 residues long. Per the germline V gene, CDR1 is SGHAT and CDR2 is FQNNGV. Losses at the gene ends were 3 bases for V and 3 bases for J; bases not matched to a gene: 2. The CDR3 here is CASSFRGGEETQYF. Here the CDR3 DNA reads TGTGCCAGCAGCTTTCGCGGGGGGGAAGAGACCCAGTACTTC.

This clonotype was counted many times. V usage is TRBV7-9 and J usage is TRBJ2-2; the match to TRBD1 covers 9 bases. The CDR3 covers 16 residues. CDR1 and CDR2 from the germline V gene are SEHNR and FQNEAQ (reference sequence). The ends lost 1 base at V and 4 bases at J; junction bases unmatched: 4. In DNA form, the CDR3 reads TGTGCCAGCAGCTTAGTGGACAGGGGAGGCACCGGGGAGCTGTTTTTT. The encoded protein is CASSLVDRGGTGELFF.

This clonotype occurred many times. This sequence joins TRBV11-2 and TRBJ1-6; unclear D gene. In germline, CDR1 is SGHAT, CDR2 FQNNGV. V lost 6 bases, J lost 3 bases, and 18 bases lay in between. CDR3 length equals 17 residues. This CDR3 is CASRDPDEGLYNSPLHF. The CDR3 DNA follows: TGTGCCAGCAGGGACCCGGACGAAGGACTCTATAATTCACCCCTCCACTTT.

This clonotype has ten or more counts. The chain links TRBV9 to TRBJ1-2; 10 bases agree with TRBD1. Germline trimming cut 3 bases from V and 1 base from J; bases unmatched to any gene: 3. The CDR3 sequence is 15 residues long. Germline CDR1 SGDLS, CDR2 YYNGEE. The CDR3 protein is CASSGQGAFNYGYTF. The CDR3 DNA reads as TGTGCCAGCAGCGGACAGGGGGCGTTTAACTATGGCTACACCTTC.

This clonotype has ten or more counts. The CDR3 nucleotides are TGTGCCAGCAGCATGTCCCCCCCCGGGGAGCTGTTTTTT. Its translation is CASSMSPPGELFF. The chain employs TRBV7-9 and TRBJ2-2; D gene uncertain. Germline V gene lookup returns CDR1 SEHNR and CDR2 FQNEAQ (reference sequence). The CDR3 extends over 13 amino acids. V lost 5 bases and J lost 6, with 10 bases in between.

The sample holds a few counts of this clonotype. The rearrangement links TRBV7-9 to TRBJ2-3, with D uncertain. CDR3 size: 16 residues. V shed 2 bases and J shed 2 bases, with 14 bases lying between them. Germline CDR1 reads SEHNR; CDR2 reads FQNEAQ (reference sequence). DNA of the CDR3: TGTGCCAGCAGCTTATCTGTGGCCCAAATCACAGATACGCAGTATTTT. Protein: CASSLSVAQITDTQYF.

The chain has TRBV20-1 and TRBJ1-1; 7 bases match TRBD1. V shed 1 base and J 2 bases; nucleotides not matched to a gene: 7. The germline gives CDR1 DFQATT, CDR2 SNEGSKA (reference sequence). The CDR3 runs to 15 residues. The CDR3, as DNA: TGCAGTGCTAGAGCCTCTGACAGGGTCAACACTGAAGCTTTCTTT. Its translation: CSARASDRVNTEAFF.

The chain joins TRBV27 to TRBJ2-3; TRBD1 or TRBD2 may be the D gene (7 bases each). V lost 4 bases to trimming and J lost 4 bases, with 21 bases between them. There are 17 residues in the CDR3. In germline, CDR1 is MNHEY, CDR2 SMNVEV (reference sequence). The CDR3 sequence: CASSSQGGADQADTQYF. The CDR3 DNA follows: TGTGCCAGCAGTTCGCAGGGGGGGGCGGATCAGGCAGATACGCAGTATTTT.

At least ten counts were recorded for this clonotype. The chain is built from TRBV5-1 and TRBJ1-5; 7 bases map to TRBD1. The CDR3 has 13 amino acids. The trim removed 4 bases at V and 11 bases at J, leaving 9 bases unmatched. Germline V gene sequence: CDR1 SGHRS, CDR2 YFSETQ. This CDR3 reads CASSPTGLETQHF. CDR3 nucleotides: TGCGCCAGCAGCCCGACAGGGTTGGAAACCCAGCATTTT.